Presented here are 11 T cell receptor beta chains from one specimen sequenced in a study of tumor-infiltrating lymphocytes in primary liver carcinoma. TCR beta cDNA was reverse-transcribed from 500 to 550 ng of total RNA. The reaction used a constant-region primer and ProtoScript II reverse transcriptase. It was through three nested multiplex PCR rounds of slightly modified ARM-PCR that TCR beta libraries arose. With TRBV1-TRBV30 forward primers and a C-beta reverse primer, the first two PCR rounds were run for 10 cycles each. TCRdb re-derived calls from the multiplex PCR reads in MiXCR, one entry per CDR3 protein. The sample gives approximately 330,000 distinct CDR3 sequences, 65% of which show up once; about 6% is in the top ten. It was unsorted whole blood that yielded blood RNA, and germline DNA was also extracted. The sample consisted of peripheral blood. The receptors stem from a man aged 35 to 55 with primary liver carcinoma and hepatitis B virus infection.

Regarding this clonotype: A clone one base away is much larger, so this may be a read error. V gene TRBV6-6 combines with J gene TRBJ1-4; D is unclear. The CDR3 length is 18 residues. The germline V gene has CDR1 MNHNY and CDR2 SVGAGI (reference sequence). In nucleotides, the CDR3 is TGTGACAGCAGTGATATAGGCTTTCGCGGCGGAAATAATGAAAAACTGTTTTTT. Translation gives CDSSDIGFRGGNNEKLFF.

The rearrangement joins TRBV11-2 to TRBJ2-2; possible D gene TRBD2, 5 bases. This CDR3 contains 14 residues. V was pared by 2 bases and J by 7 bases, with 11 bases between. Germline V CDR1 and CDR2: SGHAT, FQNNGV. The CDR3 reads CASSLYGRDGELFF. The CDR3 nucleotides are TGTGCCAGCAGCTTATATGGTCGGGACGGGGAGCTGTTTTTT.

This sequence joins TRBV5-1 and TRBJ1-5; D might be TRBD1 (6 bases). V gave up 0 bases and J gave up 6 bases, with 10 bases separating them. CDR1 is SGHRS and CDR2 is YFSETQ in the germline V gene. The CDR3 spans 14 residues. CDR3 DNA sequence: TGCGCCAGCAGCTTGGGGGGGGCGGGTCAGCCCCAGCATTTT. Protein product: CASSLGGAGQPQHF.

Concerning this clonotype: One junction end disagrees with the germline gene, perhaps due to a read error. This chain links TRBV11-2 with TRBJ2-7; D might be TRBD1 (5 bases). The CDR3 spans 14 residues. Germline CDR1 and CDR2: SGHAT and FQNNGV. CDR3 in amino acids: CDSSLGSGAREQYF. CDR3 nucleotide sequence: TGTGACAGCAGTTTAGGTAGTGGGGCTCGCGAGCAGTACTTC.

The V call is TRBV10-3, the J call TRBJ2-1, with 8 bases identical to TRBD2. Trimming removed 8 bases from V and 1 base from J; junction bases left unmatched: 7. This CDR3 comprises 15 residues. The V gene's germline CDR1 is ENHRY and CDR2 SYGVKD. The CDR3 loop is CAIDESGSSYNEQFF. DNA of the CDR3: TGTGCCATCGATGAGAGCGGGAGTTCCTACAATGAGCAGTTCTTC.

With regard to this clonotype: At one end, the junction sequence differs from germline, possibly due to a read error. The chain joins TRBV11-2 to TRBJ2-1; D might be TRBD1 (6 bases). The length of the CDR3 is 15 residues. Germline V gives CDR1 SGHAT, CDR2 FQNNGV. Here the CDR3 reads CASRLQGFGGNKQFF. CDR3 DNA: TGTGCCAGCAGGCTACAGGGTTTTGGGGGCAATAAGCAGTTCTTC.

As regards this clonotype: A read error may explain this, as a much larger clone is one base away. The chain is built from TRBV12-3 or TRBV12-4 and TRBJ1-5, with a possible D match to TRBD1 (5 bases). This CDR3 spans 14 amino acids. DNA for the CDR3: TGTGCCAGCAGTCCGGGACGTAGCACTCAGCCCCAGCATTTT. Amino acids: CASSPGRSTQPQHF.

There are many counts of this clonotype. CDR3 region: CATILQGTGNTIYF. Here the CDR3 DNA reads TGTGCCACCATTTTACAGGGAACTGGAAACACCATATATTTT. This rearrangement joins TRBV10-3 to TRBJ1-3; tentatively, D is TRBD1 (6 bases). The length of the CDR3 is 14 residues. Germline CDR1 reads ENHRY; CDR2 reads SYGVKD. The germline V and J ends were trimmed by 10 bases and 2 bases, with 15 bases remaining between them.

The chain employs TRBV28 and TRBJ1-4, with D possibly being TRBD1 (5 bases). The CDR3 is 15 residues long. Germline CDR1 MDHEN, CDR2 SYDVKM. Trimming removed 4 bases from V and 6 bases from J, with 15 bases in between. The CDR3 sequence is CASSSPGPLDEKLFF. Here the CDR3 DNA reads TGTGCCAGCAGTTCACCGGGACCCCTGGATGAAAAACTGTTTTTT. Full variable domain (remainder filled in from reference TRBV28 and TRBJ1-4): DVKVTQSSRYLVKRTGEKVFLECVQDMDHENMFWYRQDPGLGLRLIYFSYDVKMKEKGDIPEGYSVSREKKERFSLILESASTNQTSMYLCASSSPGPLDEKLFFGSGTQLSVL.

This rearrangement joins TRBV11-1 to TRBJ2-7; TRBD2 might be the D (6 bases). The CDR3 extends over 15 amino acids. V dropped 2 bases and J dropped 2 bases, with 13 bases sitting between them. The V gene's germline CDR1 is SGHAT and CDR2 FQDESV (reference sequence). The CDR3: CASSLPRGIPYEQYF. The DNA of the CDR3 is TGTGCCAGCAGCTTACCACGGGGGATTCCCTACGAGCAGTACTTC. Full variable domain (outside the CDR3, taken from reference TRBV11-1 and TRBJ2-7): EAEVAQSPRYKITEKSQAVAFWCDPISGHATLYWYRQILGQGPELLVQFQDESVVDDSQLPKDRFSAERLKGVDSTLKIQPAELGDSAMYLCASSLPRGIPYEQYFGPGTRLTVT.

The V gene is TRBV30, the J gene TRBJ2-3; maybe TRBD1 (6 bases). The germline gives CDR1 GTSNPN, CDR2 SVGIG (reference sequence). The CDR3 runs to 15 residues. Trimming took 5 bases from V and 3 from J, leaving 18 bases between them. The CDR3 bases are TGTGCCTGGTCCCGGGGCAGGGGACGAACAGATACGCAGTATTTT. It yields the protein CAWSRGRGRTDTQYF.